The following is a T cell receptor beta chain sequence with its context. Its antigen is currently unknown. This CDR3 is built from 14 residues. Trimming took 2 bases from V and 5 from J, leaving 13 bases between them. Germline CDR1 reads MGHDK; CDR2 reads SYGVNS. Other autoimmune diseases and infections within the past four weeks excluded donors. Amplification started from genomic DNA. Amplification of the beta chain CDR3 used 30 forward and 13 reverse multiplex primers. In TCRdb, the multiplex PCR reads were re-called with MiXCR into one record per CDR3 protein. The sample includes under 300,000 distinct CDR3 sequences, over 45% of them seen just once. This entry is derived from a study of type 1 and type 2 diabetes patients. On the study more broadly: CD4+ or CD8+ T cells were positively selected from PBMCs with microbeads.

Notes on the study in general: Unmatched age and gender across groups might bias interpretation. Type 2 diabetes and control V and J usage correlated highly, 0.75 to 0.98.

The specimen was peripheral blood mononuclear cells (PBMCs). The receptor's source is a man between 18 and 29 years old with type 2 diabetes. This sequence joins TRBV25-1 and TRBJ2-7; D ambiguous. CDR3 sequence (DNA): TGTGCCAGCAGTGAACCCCAGGTGCCTAACGAGCAGTACTTC. This codes for CASSEPQVPNEQYF.